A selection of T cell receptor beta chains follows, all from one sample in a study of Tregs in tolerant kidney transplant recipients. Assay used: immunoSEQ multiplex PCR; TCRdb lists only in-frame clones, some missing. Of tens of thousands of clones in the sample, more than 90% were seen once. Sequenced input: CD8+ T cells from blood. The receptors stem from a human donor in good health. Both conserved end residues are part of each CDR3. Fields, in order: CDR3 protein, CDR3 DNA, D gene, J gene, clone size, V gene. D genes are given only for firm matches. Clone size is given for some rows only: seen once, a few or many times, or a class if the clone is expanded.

CDR3aa: CASSSLTSGGRGTQYF
CDR3nt: TGTGCCAGCAGCTCCCTAACTAGCGGGGGTAGGGGGACCCAGTACTTC
d_gene: TRBD2
j_gene: TRBJ2-5
abundance: once
v_gene: TRBV7-2

CDR3aa: CASSLGPSYEQYF
CDR3nt: TGTGCCAGCAGCTTAGGCCCCAGCTACGAGCAGTACTTC
d_gene: .
j_gene: TRBJ2-7
abundance: once
v_gene: TRBV13

CDR3aa: CATSPRPGAGLVSYEQYF
CDR3nt: TGTGCCACCAGCCCCCGTCCGGGCGCGGGACTTGTCTCCTACGAGCAGTACTTC
d_gene: .
j_gene: TRBJ2-7
abundance: .
v_gene: TRBV15

CDR3aa: CASSNLPGQGLKSNQPQHF
CDR3nt: TGTGCCAGTAGTAACCTACCGGGACAGGGGCTTAAGAGCAATCAGCCCCAGCATTTT
d_gene: TRBD1
j_gene: TRBJ1-5
abundance: .
v_gene: TRBV19

CDR3aa: CASSVQFYASSYNEQFF
CDR3nt: TGTGCCAGCAGCGTCCAATTTTACGCGAGCTCCTACAATGAGCAGTTCTTC
d_gene: .
j_gene: TRBJ2-1
abundance: .
v_gene: TRBV9

CDR3aa: CASSLRGGGYTF
CDR3nt: TGTGCCAGCAGTTTGAGGGGGGGCGGCTACACCTTC
d_gene: .
j_gene: TRBJ1-2
abundance: .
v_gene: TRBV27

CDR3aa: CASELPVGGTIEQYF
CDR3nt: TGTGCCAGCGAGCTCCCCGTTGGGGGTACGATTGAGCAGTACTTC
d_gene: .
j_gene: TRBJ2-7
abundance: .
v_gene: TRBV7-9

CDR3aa: CATSNMGDGYTF
CDR3nt: TGTGCCACCAGCAATATGGGAGATGGCTACACCTTC
d_gene: .
j_gene: TRBJ1-2
abundance: .
v_gene: TRBV15

CDR3aa: CSVEFDRGHSGANVLTF
CDR3nt: TGCAGCGTTGAATTTGACAGGGGACACTCTGGGGCCAACGTCCTGACTTTC
d_gene: TRBD1
j_gene: TRBJ2-6
abundance: .
v_gene: TRBV29-1

CDR3aa: CASRDTGTGEHGYTF
CDR3nt: TGTGCCAGCAGGGATACCGGGACAGGGGAACATGGCTACACCTTC
d_gene: TRBD1
j_gene: TRBJ1-2
abundance: .
v_gene: TRBV6-1

CDR3aa: CASSLGDGRYEQYF
CDR3nt: TGTGCCAGCAGCTTAGGGGACGGACGCTACGAGCAGTACTTC
d_gene: .
j_gene: TRBJ2-7
abundance: .
v_gene: TRBV7-6

CDR3aa: CASTPTWGPYEQYF
CDR3nt: TGTGCCAGCACCCCGACGTGGGGACCCTACGAGCAGTACTTC
d_gene: .
j_gene: TRBJ2-7
abundance: .
v_gene: TRBV5-8

CDR3aa: CSVEFLWTGELFF
CDR3nt: TGCAGCGTTGAATTCCTTTGGACCGGGGAGCTGTTTTTT
d_gene: .
j_gene: TRBJ2-2
abundance: .
v_gene: TRBV29-1

CDR3aa: CASSLGRRELFF
CDR3nt: TGTGCCAGCAGCTTGGGGCGAAGGGAACTGTTTTTT
d_gene: .
j_gene: TRBJ1-4
abundance: .
v_gene: TRBV5-5

CDR3aa: CASSLPGRNTEAFF
CDR3nt: TGTGCCAGCAGCTTGCCGGGACGGAACACTGAAGCTTTCTTT
d_gene: .
j_gene: TRBJ1-1
abundance: .
v_gene: TRBV5-6

CDR3aa: CASGPAGSEHF
CDR3nt: TGTGCCAGCGGCCCGGCCGGTTCCGAACATTTT
d_gene: .
j_gene: TRBJ1-5
abundance: .
v_gene: TRBV27

CDR3aa: CASSQGSSESNYGYTF
CDR3nt: TGCGCCAGCAGCCAAGGGTCTTCCGAATCTAACTATGGCTACACCTTC
d_gene: .
j_gene: TRBJ1-2
abundance: .
v_gene: TRBV4-1

CDR3aa: CASSRQGAMGYTF
CDR3nt: TGTGCCAGCAGTCGACAGGGGGCGATGGGCTACACCTTC
d_gene: TRBD1
j_gene: TRBJ1-2
abundance: .
v_gene: TRBV27

CDR3aa: CASSDLAGEAYEQYF
CDR3nt: TGTGCCAGCAGCGATCTAGCGGGAGAGGCCTACGAGCAGTACTTC
d_gene: TRBD2
j_gene: TRBJ2-7
abundance: few
v_gene: TRBV11-2

CDR3aa: CASSDRDSSEQYF
CDR3nt: TGTGCCAGCAGTGACCGGGACAGTAGCGAGCAGTACTTC
d_gene: TRBD1
j_gene: TRBJ2-7
abundance: once
v_gene: TRBV6-1

CDR3aa: CASSGETQYF
CDR3nt: TGTGCCAGCAGCGGGGAGACCCAGTACTTC
d_gene: .
j_gene: TRBJ2-5
abundance: .
v_gene: TRBV9

CDR3aa: CASSLTAGGTDEQYF
CDR3nt: TGCGCCAGCAGCTTGACAGCGGGAGGTACGGACGAGCAGTACTTC
d_gene: TRBD2
j_gene: TRBJ2-7
abundance: once
v_gene: TRBV5-1

CDR3aa: CANPDRGDETQYF
CDR3nt: TGTGCCAACCCCGACAGGGGGGACGAGACCCAGTACTTC
d_gene: TRBD1
j_gene: TRBJ2-5
abundance: once
v_gene: TRBV25-1

CDR3aa: CASSTIQGWGGSPLHF
CDR3nt: TGTGCCAGCAGTACAATACAGGGATGGGGAGGTTCACCCCTCCACTTT
d_gene: .
j_gene: TRBJ1-6
abundance: .
v_gene: TRBV2

CDR3aa: CASSLIQGDEQYF
CDR3nt: TGTGCCAGCAGCTTAATCCAGGGTGACGAGCAGTACTTC
d_gene: .
j_gene: TRBJ2-7
abundance: .
v_gene: TRBV7-3

CDR3aa: CASSLLPYNEQFF
CDR3nt: TGCGCCAGCAGCCTTCTACCCTACAATGAGCAGTTCTTC
d_gene: .
j_gene: TRBJ2-1
abundance: .
v_gene: TRBV4-1

CDR3aa: CASSPNEIGQDPPGYTF
CDR3nt: TGTGCCAGCTCACCCAACGAGATAGGACAGGACCCTCCTGGCTACACCTTC
d_gene: TRBD1
j_gene: TRBJ1-2
abundance: once
v_gene: TRBV18

CDR3aa: CASSQSGTANTEAFF
CDR3nt: TGTGCCAGCAGCCAAAGCGGGACAGCGAACACTGAAGCTTTCTTT
d_gene: TRBD1
j_gene: TRBJ1-1
abundance: .
v_gene: TRBV7-9

CDR3aa: CASSLTYTPGPVNYEQYF
CDR3nt: TGTGCCAGCAGTCTCACGTATACCCCCGGGCCTGTGAACTACGAGCAGTACTTC
d_gene: .
j_gene: TRBJ2-7
abundance: .
v_gene: TRBV27

CDR3aa: CASSLRWAYEQYF
CDR3nt: TGTGCCAGCAGCTTGAGATGGGCCTACGAGCAGTACTTC
d_gene: .
j_gene: TRBJ2-7
abundance: .
v_gene: TRBV7-8

CDR3aa: CASSPGAYEQYF
CDR3nt: TGTGCCAGCAGCCCCGGGGCCTACGAGCAGTACTTC
d_gene: .
j_gene: TRBJ2-7
abundance: .
v_gene: TRBV7-6

CDR3aa: CASSRDSYEQYF
CDR3nt: TGTGCCAGCAGCCGGGACAGCTACGAGCAGTACTTC
d_gene: TRBD1
j_gene: TRBJ2-7
abundance: .
v_gene: TRBV5-4

CDR3aa: CASSPAGRHTGELFF
CDR3nt: TGTGCCAGCAGCCCCGCGGGGAGGCACACCGGGGAGCTGTTTTTT
d_gene: .
j_gene: TRBJ2-2
abundance: .
v_gene: TRBV7-9

CDR3aa: CASSHPLALQEAQYF
CDR3nt: TGTGCCAGCAGCCACCCACTAGCGCTCCAAGAGGCCCAGTACTTC
d_gene: TRBD2
j_gene: TRBJ2-5
abundance: .
v_gene: TRBV7-9

CDR3aa: CASSQDPGRAEAFF
CDR3nt: TGCGCCAGCAGCCAAGATCCTGGGCGGGCTGAAGCTTTCTTT
d_gene: .
j_gene: TRBJ1-1
abundance: .
v_gene: TRBV4-1

CDR3aa: CASSFGTGVIGEQFF
CDR3nt: TGTGCCAGCAGCTTCGGGACAGGGGTTATCGGTGAGCAGTTCTTC
d_gene: TRBD1
j_gene: TRBJ2-1
abundance: once
v_gene: TRBV5-6

CDR3aa: CTSSQERGPKTEAFF
CDR3nt: TGCACCAGCAGCCAAGAAAGGGGGCCCAAGACTGAAGCTTTCTTT
d_gene: .
j_gene: TRBJ1-1
abundance: .
v_gene: TRBV1

CDR3aa: CSVGVAFF
CDR3nt: TGCAGCGTTGGAGTGGCTTTCTTT
d_gene: .
j_gene: TRBJ1-1
abundance: .
v_gene: TRBV29-1

CDR3aa: CASSHVDRGLYEQYF
CDR3nt: TGTGCCAGCAGCCACGTGGACAGGGGGTTGTACGAGCAGTACTTC
d_gene: TRBD1
j_gene: TRBJ2-7
abundance: .
v_gene: TRBV14

CDR3aa: CASSPGLAYTNYGYTF
CDR3nt: TGTGCCAGCAGCCCTGGGCTGGCGTACACTAACTATGGCTACACCTTC
d_gene: .
j_gene: TRBJ1-2
abundance: once
v_gene: TRBV7-6

CDR3aa: CASSFLTSGVPYEQYF
CDR3nt: TGTGCCAGCAGTTTCCTAACTAGCGGGGTTCCTTACGAGCAGTACTTC
d_gene: TRBD2
j_gene: TRBJ2-7
abundance: .
v_gene: TRBV27

CDR3aa: CSVEGQGVGYGYTF
CDR3nt: TGCAGCGTTGAAGGACAGGGTGTAGGCTATGGCTACACCTTC
d_gene: TRBD1
j_gene: TRBJ1-2
abundance: .
v_gene: TRBV29-1

CDR3aa: CASSHPRDREGTDTQYF
CDR3nt: TGTGCCAGCAGTCACCCGAGGGACAGGGAGGGCACAGATACGCAGTATTTT
d_gene: TRBD1
j_gene: TRBJ2-3
abundance: once
v_gene: TRBV2

CDR3aa: CASSFLLGQLNQPQHF
CDR3nt: TGTGCCAGCAGCTTCCTTTTGGGACAGCTCAATCAGCCCCAGCATTTT
d_gene: TRBD1
j_gene: TRBJ1-5
abundance: .
v_gene: TRBV7-8